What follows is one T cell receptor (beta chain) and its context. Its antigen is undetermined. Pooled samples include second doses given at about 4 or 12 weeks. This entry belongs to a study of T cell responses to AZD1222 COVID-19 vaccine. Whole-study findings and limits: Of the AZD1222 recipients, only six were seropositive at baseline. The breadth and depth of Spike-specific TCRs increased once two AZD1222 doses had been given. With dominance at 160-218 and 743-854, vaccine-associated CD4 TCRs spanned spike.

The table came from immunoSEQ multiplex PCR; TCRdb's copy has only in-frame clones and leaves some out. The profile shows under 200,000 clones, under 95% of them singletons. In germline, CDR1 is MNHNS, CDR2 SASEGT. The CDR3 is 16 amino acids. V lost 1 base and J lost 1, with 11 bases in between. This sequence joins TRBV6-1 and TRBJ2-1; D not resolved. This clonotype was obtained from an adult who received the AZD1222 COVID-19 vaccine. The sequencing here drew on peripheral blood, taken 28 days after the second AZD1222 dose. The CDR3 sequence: CASSEERPGSYNEQFF. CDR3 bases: TGTGCCAGCAGTGAAGAGAGGCCAGGATCCTACAATGAGCAGTTCTTC.